Below, 18 T cell receptor beta chains from the same sample are listed, as sequenced in a study of blood T cell repertoires in COVID-19 (dated by TCRdb to about 2020). The library was obtained by the immunoSEQ multiplex PCR assay. Imported from immuneACCESS, the table was reduced by TCRdb to in-frame sequences with V and J called. These copies leave out some clones; in studies compared against another copy, an unresolved V gene accounts for under half, and the cause of the remainder is not known. The sample records about 170,000 clones, about 91% of which are singletons. The leading ten clones occupy about 0.77% of the sample. The sequencing sample was made of PBMCs or T cells enriched from blood (not recorded which). All receptors derive from a woman under 30 who had recovered from COVID-19.

The V call is TRBV10-3, the J call TRBJ2-5, with TRBD1 matching 8 bases. Germline V gives CDR1 ENHRY, CDR2 SYGVKD. The junction had 7 bases not matched to a gene; V was cut back by 6 bases and J by 4 bases. The CDR3 spans 14 residues. CDR3 DNA sequence: TGTGCCATCAGCTTGGGGACAGGTAGAGAGACCCAGTACTTC. Translation: CAISLGTGRETQYF.

The genes are TRBV4-2 and TRBJ2-5, with TRBD2 identical over 7 bases. Germline CDR1 is LGHNA and CDR2 is YNFKEQ. The J segment lost 5 bases and the V segment lost 4 bases, leaving 10 bases of the junction unmatched. The length of the CDR3 is 15 residues. The CDR3 region has the DNA TGTGCCAGCAGCCCCCGGAGTGCGGGAGAGGAGACCCAGTACTTC. Its protein is CASSPRSAGEETQYF.

The rearrangement uses TRBV19 and TRBJ2-1; TRBD2 matches at 8 bases. The length of the CDR3 is 12 residues. With V trimmed by 6 bases and J by 12 bases, 7 bases remained unmatched. The germline V gene encodes CDR1 LNHDA and CDR2 SQIVND (reference sequence). DNA of the CDR3: TGTGCCAGTAGCCGCGCCACTAGCGGGCAGTTCTTC. This codes for CASSRATSGQFF. The full variable domain, rest sourced from reference TRBV19 and TRBJ2-1, is DGGITQSPKYLFRKEGQNVTLSCEQNLNHDAMYWYRQDPGQGLRLIYYSQIVNDFQKGDIAEGYSVSREKKESFPLTVTSAQKNPTAFYLCASSRATSGQFFGPGTRLTVL.

CDR3 in DNA: TGCGCCAGCAGCCGGGGGGGGACAGGGTTGGATTCACCCCTCCACTTT. The encoded protein is CASSRGGTGLDSPLHF. The gene calls are TRBV4-3 and TRBJ1-6, with 9 bases lining up with TRBD1. V lost 4 bases to trimming and J lost 8 bases; unmatched junction nucleotides: 9. CDR1 is LGHNA and CDR2 is YSLEER in the germline V gene. The CDR3 contains 16 residues.

V and J are TRBV2 and TRBJ2-7; TRBD2 is a possible D gene (6 bases). The germline V gene has CDR1 SNHLY and CDR2 FYNNEI. Trimming shortened V by 3 bases and J by 5 bases, and 14 bases separated the two germline ends. This CDR3 contains 14 residues. CDR3 region: CASSEEGISDEQYF. CDR3 in DNA: TGTGCCAGCAGTGAGGAGGGTATTAGCGACGAGCAGTACTTC.

V gene TRBV19 combines with J gene TRBJ2-7; D not resolved. Per the germline V gene, CDR1 is LNHDA and CDR2 is SQIVND (reference sequence). V lost 6 bases, J lost 3 bases, and 9 bases lay in between. This CDR3 spans 12 amino acids. The DNA of the CDR3 is TGTGCCAGTAGCTCCCCCGGCTACGAGCAGTACTTC. It is translated as CASSSPGYEQYF.

The chain has TRBV5-4 and TRBJ2-7, with no clear D. The V end lost 0 bases, the J end lost 4 bases, and 11 bases lay between the germline ends. The CDR3 has 14 amino acids. The germline V gene encodes CDR1 SGHNT and CDR2 YYREEE (reference sequence). CDR3 sequence (DNA): TGTGCCAGCAGCTTGGGGGCCAATCCTTACGAGCAGTACTTC. Its translation: CASSLGANPYEQYF.

This clone came up once. The V and J genes are TRBV28 and TRBJ2-3; 11 nucleotides match TRBD1. The CDR3 totals 14 residues. The V and J ends lost 5 bases and 6 bases, in that order; junction bases with no gene match: 4. CDR1 is MDHEN and CDR2 is SYDVKM in the germline V gene. CDR3 nucleotides: TGTGCCAGCAGTCGGACAGGGGGCGCGGATACGCAGTATTTT. Translation gives CASSRTGGADTQYF.

V usage is TRBV5-1 and J usage is TRBJ2-7; 11 bases are a match to TRBD2. V dropped 4 bases and J dropped 6; count of bases not matched to a gene: 6. Germline CDR1 is SGHRS and CDR2 is YFSETQ. This CDR3 is 14 amino acids long. The CDR3 bases are TGCGCCAGCAGCAGGACTAGCGGGCCTATCGAGCAGTACTTC. It encodes CASSRTSGPIEQYF.

For this clone: This sample also contains other DNA sequences that code for the same CDR3. V gene TRBV5-1 combines with J gene TRBJ1-1; no definite D call. The V and J ends lost 0 bases and 1 base respectively, with 7 bases between them. The CDR3 is made up of 14 amino acids. Germline V CDR1 and CDR2: SGHRS, YFSETQ. The DNA of the CDR3 is TGCGCCAGCAGCTTGGACAGACCGAACACTGAAGCTTTCTTT. Its protein product is CASSLDRPNTEAFF.

V usage is TRBV10-3 and J usage is TRBJ1-2; TRBD1 aligns across 9 bases. V shed 5 bases and J 4 bases; nucleotides not matched to a gene: 5. Per the germline V gene, CDR1 is ENHRY and CDR2 is SYGVKD. The length of the CDR3 is 14 residues. The chain's CDR3 is CAISRDRDGYGYTF. The CDR3 nucleotides read TGTGCCATCAGTAGGGACAGGGACGGCTATGGCTACACCTTC.

V is TRBV7-6 and J is TRBJ2-3; D is possibly TRBD2 (6 bases). This CDR3 has 16 amino acids. Between the trimmed V and J ends, which lost 1 base and 2 bases, there was a span of 13 bases. Germline V gene data show CDR1 as SGHVS and CDR2 as FNYEAQ. The CDR3 region has the DNA TGTGCCAGCAGCTTAGGGGGCCTAGCGCACACAGATACGCAGTATTTT. This gives the protein CASSLGGLAHTDTQYF. The variable domain in full, completed from reference TRBV7-6 and TRBJ2-3, reads GAGVSQSPRYKVTKRGQDVALRCDPISGHVSLYWYRQALGQGPEFLTYFNYEAQQDKSGLPNDRFSAERPEGSISTLTIQRTEQRDSAMYRCASSLGGLAHTDTQYFGPGTRLTVL.

J is TRBJ2-2 and V is TRBV13, with 12 bases lining up with TRBD2. The CDR3 length is 16 residues. The germline V gene has CDR1 PRHDT and CDR2 FYEKMQ (reference sequence). The trim removed 5 bases at V and 6 bases at J, leaving 7 bases unmatched. The CDR3 is CASSPLAGGVSGELFF. CDR3 nucleotides: TGTGCCAGCAGCCCTCTAGCGGGAGGGGTATCCGGGGAGCTGTTTTTT.

V is TRBV28 and J is TRBJ2-1; 12 positions agree with TRBD2. Germline trimming cut 9 bases from V and 7 bases from J; bases unmatched to any gene: 10. Germline assignment: CDR1 MDHEN and CDR2 SYDVKM. CDR3 length: 15 residues. The DNA of the CDR3 is TGTGCCAGTAAACTGACTAGCGGGAGTAGAAATGAGCAGTTCTTC. It codes for CASKLTSGSRNEQFF.

The chain has TRBV6-5 and TRBJ2-1, with TRBD2 matching 8 bases. Germline V gene data show CDR1 as MNHEY and CDR2 as SVGAGI. There are 14 residues in the CDR3. V gave up 7 bases and J gave up 4 bases; unmatched junction bases: 6. The CDR3 coding sequence is TGTGCCAGCACGGCCCCGGGAGGGTACAATGAGCAGTTCTTC. Translated: CASTAPGGYNEQFF.

The V and J genes are TRBV7-2 and TRBJ2-7, with D perhaps matching TRBD2 (6 bases). The CDR3 has 14 residues. The V end lost 4 bases, the J end lost 3 bases, and 13 bases lay between the germline ends. Germline CDR1 SGHTA, CDR2 FQGNSA. CDR3 DNA: TGTGCCAGCAGCTCCTTAAGGGGAGGCTACGAGCAGTACTTC. This encodes CASSSLRGGYEQYF.

The V and J genes are TRBV6-2 or TRBV6-3 and TRBJ2-7; D unresolved. Germline V gene sequence: CDR1 MNHEY, CDR2 SVGEGT. V was shortened by 5 bases and J by 2 bases, with 4 bases between the two germline ends. The CDR3 is 11 amino acids. The CDR3 reads CASSDTYEQYF. CDR3 nucleotides: TGTGCCAGCAGTGACACCTACGAGCAGTACTTC.

Regarding this clone: Sequence at one end of the junction differs from germline and may be a read error. The rearrangement uses TRBV27 and TRBJ2-2, with 14 bases matching TRBD2. The CDR3 runs to 16 residues. CDR1 and CDR2 (germline): MNHEY, SMNVEV (reference sequence). The CDR3 region is CASRGLAGVSTGELFF. The CDR3 region has the DNA TGTGCAAGCAGGGGACTAGCGGGAGTATCCACCGGGGAGCTGTTTTTT.